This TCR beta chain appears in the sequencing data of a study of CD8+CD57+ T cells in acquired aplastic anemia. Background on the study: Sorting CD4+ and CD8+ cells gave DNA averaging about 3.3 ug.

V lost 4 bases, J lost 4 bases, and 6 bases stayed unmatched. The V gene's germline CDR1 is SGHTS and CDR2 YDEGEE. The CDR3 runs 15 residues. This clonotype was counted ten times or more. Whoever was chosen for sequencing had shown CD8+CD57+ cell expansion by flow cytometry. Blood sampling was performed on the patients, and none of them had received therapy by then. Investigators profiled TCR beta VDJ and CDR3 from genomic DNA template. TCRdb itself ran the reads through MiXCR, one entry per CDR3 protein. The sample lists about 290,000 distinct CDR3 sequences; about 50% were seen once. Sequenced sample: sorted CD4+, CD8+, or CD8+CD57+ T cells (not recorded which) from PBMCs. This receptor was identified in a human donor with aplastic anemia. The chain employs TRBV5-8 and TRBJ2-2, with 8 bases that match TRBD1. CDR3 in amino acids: CASSKGTGVTGELFF. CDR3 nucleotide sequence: TGTGCCAGCAGCAAGGGGACAGGAGTCACCGGGGAGCTGTTTTTT.